The TCR beta chain described here comes from a study of shared clonotypes between healthy human individuals. The CDR3 sequence is 16 residues long. Trimming at V came to 3 bases and at J to 0 bases, leaving 5 bases not matched to a gene. The germline CDR1 and CDR2 sequences are KGHSH and LQKENI. It was into CD45RA+ naive and CD45RA-negative memory subsets that the CD4+ cells were split. TCRdb's copy holds only in-frame clones and misses some; the assay was immunoSEQ multiplex PCR. This sample has a few million clones, with approximately 90% found just once. On this clone: Its antigen is not known.

Overall study findings and caveats: The study found about 5% of naive CD4 clonotypes shared across several donors. A reduction in generation probabilities was seen for non-shared clonotypes relative to those shared by all four donors. A generally larger estimated richness was seen in naive subsets than in memory subsets.

The chain couples TRBV18 to TRBJ2-4; 7 bases line up with TRBD2. The source is a man aged 18 to 29 in good health. Some clones in this sample may be carry-over from other donors' samples. The material sequenced was naive CD4+ T cells from PBMCs. Documented subset: CD45RA+ positively selected. CDR3 nucleotides: TGTGCCAGCTCACCGGCCGGGGGGTTAGCCAAAAACATTCAGTACTTC. This translates into CASSPAGGLAKNIQYF. Using reference TRBV18 and TRBJ2-4 for the parts outside the CDR3, the full variable domain is NAGVMQNPRHLVRRRGQEARLRCSPMKGHSHVYWYRQLPEEGLKFMVYLQKENIIDESGMPKERFSAEFPKEGPSILRIQQVVRGDSAAYFCASSPAGGLAKNIQYFGAGTRLSVL.